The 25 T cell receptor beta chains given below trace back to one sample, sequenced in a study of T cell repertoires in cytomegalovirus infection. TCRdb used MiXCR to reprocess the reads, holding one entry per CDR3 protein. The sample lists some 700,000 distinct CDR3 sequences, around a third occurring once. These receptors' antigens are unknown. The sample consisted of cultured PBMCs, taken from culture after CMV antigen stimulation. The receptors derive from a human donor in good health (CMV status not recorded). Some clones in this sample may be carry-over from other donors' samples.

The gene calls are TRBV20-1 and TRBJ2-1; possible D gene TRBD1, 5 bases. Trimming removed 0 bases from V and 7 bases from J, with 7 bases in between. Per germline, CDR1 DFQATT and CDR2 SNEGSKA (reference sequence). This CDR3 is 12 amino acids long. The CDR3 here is CSARDQGNEQFF. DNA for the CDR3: TGCAGTGCTAGAGATCAGGGAAATGAGCAGTTCTTC.

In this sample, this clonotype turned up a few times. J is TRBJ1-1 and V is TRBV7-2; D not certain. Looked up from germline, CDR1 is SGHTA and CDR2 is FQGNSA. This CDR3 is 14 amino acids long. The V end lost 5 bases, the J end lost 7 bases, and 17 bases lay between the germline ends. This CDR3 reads CASSPRPGISEAFF. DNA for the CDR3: TGTGCCAGCAGCCCGCGGCCCGGAATCAGTGAAGCTTTCTTT. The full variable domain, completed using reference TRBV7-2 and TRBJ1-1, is GAGVSQSPSNKVTEKGKDVELRCDPISGHTALYWYRQSLGQGLEFLIYFQGNSAPDKSGLPSDRFSAERTGGSVSTLTIQRTQQEDSAVYLCASSPRPGISEAFFGQGTRLTVV.

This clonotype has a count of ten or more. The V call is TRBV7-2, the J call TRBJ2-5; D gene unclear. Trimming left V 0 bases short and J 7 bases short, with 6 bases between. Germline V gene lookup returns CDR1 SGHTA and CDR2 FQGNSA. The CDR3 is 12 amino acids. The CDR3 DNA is TGTGCCAGCAGCTTAGCACCGGGGACCCAGTACTTC. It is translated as CASSLAPGTQYF.

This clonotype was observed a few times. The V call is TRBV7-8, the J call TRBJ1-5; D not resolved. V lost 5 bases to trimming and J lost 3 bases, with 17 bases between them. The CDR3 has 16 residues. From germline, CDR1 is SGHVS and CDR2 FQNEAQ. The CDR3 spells CASSQIGSPINQPQHF. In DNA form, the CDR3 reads TGTGCCAGCAGCCAAATAGGGAGTCCGATCAATCAGCCCCAGCATTTT.

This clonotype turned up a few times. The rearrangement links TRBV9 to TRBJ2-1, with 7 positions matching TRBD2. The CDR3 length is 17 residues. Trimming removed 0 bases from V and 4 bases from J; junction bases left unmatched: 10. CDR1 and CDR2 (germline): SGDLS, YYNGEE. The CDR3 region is CASSVGASWGGYNEQFF. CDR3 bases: TGTGCCAGCAGCGTAGGGGCTTCGTGGGGGGGATACAATGAGCAGTTCTTC. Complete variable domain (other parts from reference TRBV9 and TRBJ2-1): DSGVTQTPKHLITATGQRVTLRCSPRSGDLSVYWYQQSLDQGLQFLIQYYNGEERAKGNILERFSAQQFPDLHSELNLSSLELGDSALYFCASSVGASWGGYNEQFFGPGTRLTVL.

The CDR3 DNA is TGCAGTGCTAAGGGTTTAGCAGATACGCAGTATTTT. Translated: CSAKGLADTQYF. J is TRBJ2-3 and V is TRBV20-1; D remains unclear. This CDR3 contains 12 residues. Germline assignment: CDR1 DFQATT and CDR2 SNEGSKA (reference sequence). The ends were cut back, 4 bases at V and 4 bases at J, with 9 bases in the middle.

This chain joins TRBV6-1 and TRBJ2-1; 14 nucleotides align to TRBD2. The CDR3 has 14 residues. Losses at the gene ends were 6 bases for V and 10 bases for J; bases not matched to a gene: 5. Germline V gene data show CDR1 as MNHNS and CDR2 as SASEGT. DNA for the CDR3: TGTGCCAGCAGGACTAGCGGGGGGGTTTGGGAGCAGTTCTTC. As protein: CASRTSGGVWEQFF.

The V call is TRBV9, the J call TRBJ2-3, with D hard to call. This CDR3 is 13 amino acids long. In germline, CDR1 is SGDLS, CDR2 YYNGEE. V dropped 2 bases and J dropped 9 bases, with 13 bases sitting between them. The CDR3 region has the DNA TGTGCCAGCAGCGTGCAGGACCCAGCCACGCAGTATTTT. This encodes CASSVQDPATQYF. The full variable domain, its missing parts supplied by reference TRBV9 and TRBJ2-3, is DSGVTQTPKHLITATGQRVTLRCSPRSGDLSVYWYQQSLDQGLQFLIQYYNGEERAKGNILERFSAQQFPDLHSELNLSSLELGDSALYFCASSVQDPATQYFGPGTRLTVL.

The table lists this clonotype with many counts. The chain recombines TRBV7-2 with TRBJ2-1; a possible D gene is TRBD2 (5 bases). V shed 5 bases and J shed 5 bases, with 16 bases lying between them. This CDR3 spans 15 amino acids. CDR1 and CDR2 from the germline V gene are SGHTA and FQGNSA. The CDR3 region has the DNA TGTGCCAGCAGCATATTCCGGGATCTCCACAATGAGCAGTTCTTC. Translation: CASSIFRDLHNEQFF.

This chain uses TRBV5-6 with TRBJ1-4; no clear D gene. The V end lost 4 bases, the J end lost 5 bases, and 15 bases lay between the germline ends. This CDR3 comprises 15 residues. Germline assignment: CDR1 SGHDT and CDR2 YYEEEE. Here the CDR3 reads CASSPMVEPNEKLFF. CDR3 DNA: TGTGCCAGCAGCCCCATGGTGGAACCCAATGAAAAACTGTTTTTT.

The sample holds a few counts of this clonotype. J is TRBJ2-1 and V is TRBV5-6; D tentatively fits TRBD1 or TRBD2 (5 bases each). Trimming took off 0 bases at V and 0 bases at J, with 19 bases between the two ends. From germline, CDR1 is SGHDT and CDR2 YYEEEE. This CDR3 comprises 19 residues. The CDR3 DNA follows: TGTGCCAGCAGCTTGGATCCCTGGGGGTTGCATTTCTCCTACAATGAGCAGTTCTTC. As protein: CASSLDPWGLHFSYNEQFF.

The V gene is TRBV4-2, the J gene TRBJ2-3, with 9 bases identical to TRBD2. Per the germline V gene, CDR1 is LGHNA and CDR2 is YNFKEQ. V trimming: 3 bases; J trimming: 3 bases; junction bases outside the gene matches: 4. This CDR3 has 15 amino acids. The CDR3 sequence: CASSQRGGETDTQYF. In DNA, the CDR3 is TGTGCCAGCAGCCAGCGGGGGGGCGAGACAGATACGCAGTATTTT.

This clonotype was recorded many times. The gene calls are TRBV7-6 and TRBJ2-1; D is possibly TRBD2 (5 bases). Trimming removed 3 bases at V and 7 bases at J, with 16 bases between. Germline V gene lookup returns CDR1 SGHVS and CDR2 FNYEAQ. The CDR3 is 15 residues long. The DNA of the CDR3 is TGTGCCAGCAGCTTTCTAGCCCAGATGGGTAATGAGCAGTTCTTC. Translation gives CASSFLAQMGNEQFF. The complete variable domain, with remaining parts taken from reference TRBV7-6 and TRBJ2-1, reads GAGVSQSPRYKVTKRGQDVALRCDPISGHVSLYWYRQALGQGPEFLTYFNYEAQQDKSGLPNDRFSAERPEGSISTLTIQRTEQRDSAMYRCASSFLAQMGNEQFFGPGTRLTVL.

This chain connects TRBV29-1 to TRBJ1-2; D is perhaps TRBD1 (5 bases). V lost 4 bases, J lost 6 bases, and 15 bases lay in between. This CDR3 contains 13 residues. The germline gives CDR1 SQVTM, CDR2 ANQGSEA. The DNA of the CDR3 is TGCAGCGTTGCTATTGTACGGGGCCATGGCTACACCTTC. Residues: CSVAIVRGHGYTF.

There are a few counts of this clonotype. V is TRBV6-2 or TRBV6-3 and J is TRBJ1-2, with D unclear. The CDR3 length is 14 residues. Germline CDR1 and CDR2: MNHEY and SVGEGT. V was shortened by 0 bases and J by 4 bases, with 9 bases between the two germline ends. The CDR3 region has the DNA TGTGCCAGCAGTTACTCGTGGCAGATCTATGGCTACACCTTC. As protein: CASSYSWQIYGYTF.

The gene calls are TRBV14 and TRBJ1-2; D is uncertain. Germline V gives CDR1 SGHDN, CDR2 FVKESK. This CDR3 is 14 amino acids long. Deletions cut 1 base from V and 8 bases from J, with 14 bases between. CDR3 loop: CASSQGGGLWGYTF. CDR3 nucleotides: TGTGCCAGCAGCCAAGGGGGAGGCCTGTGGGGCTACACCTTC.

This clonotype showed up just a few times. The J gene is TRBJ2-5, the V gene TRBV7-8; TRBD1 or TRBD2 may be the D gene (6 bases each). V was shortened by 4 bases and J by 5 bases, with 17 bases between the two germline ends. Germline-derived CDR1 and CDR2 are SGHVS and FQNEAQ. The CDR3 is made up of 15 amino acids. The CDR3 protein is CASSSHRGRRETQYF. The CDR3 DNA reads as TGTGCCAGCAGCTCCCACCGGGGGCGAAGGGAGACCCAGTACTTC.

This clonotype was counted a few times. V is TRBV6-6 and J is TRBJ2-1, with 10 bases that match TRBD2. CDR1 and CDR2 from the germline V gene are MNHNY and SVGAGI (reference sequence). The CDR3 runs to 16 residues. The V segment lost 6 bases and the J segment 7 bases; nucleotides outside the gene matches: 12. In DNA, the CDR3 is TGTGCCAGCAGATCACTAGCGGGAAGGGGAGGTAATGAGCAGTTCTTC. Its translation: CASRSLAGRGGNEQFF.

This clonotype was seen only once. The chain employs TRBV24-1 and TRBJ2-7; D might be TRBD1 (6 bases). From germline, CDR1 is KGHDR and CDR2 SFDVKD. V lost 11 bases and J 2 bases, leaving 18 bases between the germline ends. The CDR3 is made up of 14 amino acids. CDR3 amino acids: CANLRQGPTYEQYF. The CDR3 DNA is TGTGCCAACTTGAGGCAGGGGCCAACCTACGAGCAGTACTTC.

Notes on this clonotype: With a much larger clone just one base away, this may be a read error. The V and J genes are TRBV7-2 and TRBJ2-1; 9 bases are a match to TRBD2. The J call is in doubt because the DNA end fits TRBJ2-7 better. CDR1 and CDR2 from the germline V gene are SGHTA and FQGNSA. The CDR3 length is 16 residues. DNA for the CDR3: TGTGCCAGCAGCTGGAACCCCCCGGGGACTAGCCATGAGCAGTACTTC. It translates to CASSWNPPGTSHEQYF.

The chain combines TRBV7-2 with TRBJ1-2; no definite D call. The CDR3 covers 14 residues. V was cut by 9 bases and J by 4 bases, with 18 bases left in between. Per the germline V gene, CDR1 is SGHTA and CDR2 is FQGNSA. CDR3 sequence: CASGSVRRSYGYTF. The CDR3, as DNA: TGTGCCAGTGGATCGGTGCGGCGCTCCTATGGCTACACCTTC.

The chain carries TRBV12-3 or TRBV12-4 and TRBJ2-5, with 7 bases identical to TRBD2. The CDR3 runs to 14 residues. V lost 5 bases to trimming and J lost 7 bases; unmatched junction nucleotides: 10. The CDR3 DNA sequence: TGTGCCAGCAGTCACTGGGGGGGTGAGGGGACCCAGTACTTC. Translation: CASSHWGGEGTQYF.

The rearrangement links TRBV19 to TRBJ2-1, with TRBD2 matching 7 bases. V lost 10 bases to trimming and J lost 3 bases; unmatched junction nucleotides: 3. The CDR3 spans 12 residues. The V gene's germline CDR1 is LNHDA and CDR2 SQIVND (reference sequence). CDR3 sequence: CATLADYNEQFF. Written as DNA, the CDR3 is TGTGCCACCCTAGCGGACTACAATGAGCAGTTCTTC.

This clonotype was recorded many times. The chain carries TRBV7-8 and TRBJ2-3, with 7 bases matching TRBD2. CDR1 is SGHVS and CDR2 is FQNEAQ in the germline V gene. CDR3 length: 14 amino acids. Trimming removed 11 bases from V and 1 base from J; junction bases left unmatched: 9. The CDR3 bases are TGTGCCGGAAGTATGGGGAGGGGCACAGATACGCAGTATTTT. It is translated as CAGSMGRGTDTQYF.

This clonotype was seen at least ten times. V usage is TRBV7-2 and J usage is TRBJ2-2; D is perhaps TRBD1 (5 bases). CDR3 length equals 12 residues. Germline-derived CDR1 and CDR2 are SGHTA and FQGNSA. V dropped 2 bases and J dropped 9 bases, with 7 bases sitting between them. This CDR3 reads CASSLLGRELFF. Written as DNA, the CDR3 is TGTGCCAGCAGCTTATTGGGGCGGGAGCTGTTTTTT. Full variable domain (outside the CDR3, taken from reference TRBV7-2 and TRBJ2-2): GAGVSQSPSNKVTEKGKDVELRCDPISGHTALYWYRQSLGQGLEFLIYFQGNSAPDKSGLPSDRFSAERTGGSVSTLTIQRTQQEDSAVYLCASSLLGRELFFGEGSRLTVL.